Listed below are T cell receptor beta chains from one sample, sequenced in a study of memory CD4+ T cells and cytomegalovirus serostatus. Libraries were prepared by immunoSEQ multiplex PCR; TCRdb keeps only in-frame clonotypes and omits some of them. The table lists about 50,000 clones, 78% of them singletons. Sequenced sample: memory CD4+ T cells from blood. The receptors stem from an adult in good health and CMV-seronegative. The CDR3 runs from the conserved cysteine through the conserved F or W. A D gene is named only where the DNA matches it firmly. Clone size is given for some rows only: seen once, a few or many times, or a class if the clone is expanded.

len	j_gene	v_gene	d_gene	abundance	CDR3nt	CDR3aa
17	TRBJ2-5	TRBV18	TRBD1	.	TGTGCCAGCTCACCATCAGGACAGGGGACCTTCCAAGGGACCCAGTACTTC	CASSPSGQGTFQGTQYF
15	TRBJ2-3	TRBV6-5	TRBD2	.	TGTGCCAGCAGTTACTCGGCGGGAGGAGGTGATACGCAGTATTTT	CASSYSAGGGDTQYF
13	TRBJ1-2	TRBV5-1	.	.	TGCGCCAGCAGAGACACCCAAAACTATGGCTACACCTTC	CASRDTQNYGYTF
14	TRBJ2-1	TRBV25-1	.	.	TGTGCCAGCAGGGCGACGAGCTCCTACAATGAGCAGTTCTTC	CASRATSSYNEQFF
16	TRBJ2-4	TRBV7-9	TRBD2	.	TGTGCCAGCAGCCTCGGACTAGCGGTTAACAAAAACATTCAGTACTTC	CASSLGLAVNKNIQYF
12	TRBJ2-1	TRBV9	.	.	TGTGCCAGCAGCGGACCACGCAATGAGCAGTTCTTC	CASSGPRNEQFF
16	TRBJ1-2	TRBV6-5	.	.	TGTGCCAGCAGTTACTCGACGCAGCGCTCCCGCGATGGCTACACCTTC	CASSYSTQRSRDGYTF
11	TRBJ2-1	TRBV20-1	.	once	TGCAGTGCTAGAGGGGCTGGCGAGCAGTTCTTC	CSARGAGEQFF
14	TRBJ2-3	TRBV6-6	TRBD1	.	TGTGCCAGCAGTTACGCCCGGGACAGGGGAACGCAGTATTTT	CASSYARDRGTQYF
12	TRBJ2-3	TRBV10-3	.	once	TGTGCCATCAGTGGGAGTTCAGATACGCAGTATTTT	CAISGSSDTQYF
17	TRBJ2-3	TRBV5-1	TRBD2	.	TGCGCCAGCAGCTTGTTGTTAGGCGGGAGGGCCAAAGATACGCAGTATTTT	CASSLLLGGRAKDTQYF
13	TRBJ2-3	TRBV10-3	TRBD2	few	TGTGCCAGTTTAGCGGGAGATGCAGATACGCAGTATTTT	CASLAGDADTQYF
16	TRBJ2-6	TRBV19	.	.	TGTGCCAGTAGTATCATCGGGGGCTCTGGGGCCAACGTCCTGACTTTC	CASSIIGGSGANVLTF
16	TRBJ2-4	TRBV2	.	.	TGTGCCAGCAGTGAAAGGATCGGGGGCCAAATAAACATTCAGTACTTC	CASSERIGGQINIQYF
14	TRBJ2-7	TRBV7-9	.	.	TGTGCCAGCAGCTTAGGGGGAGGAATCTACGAGCAGTACTTC	CASSLGGGIYEQYF
15	TRBJ2-7	TRBV2	TRBD2	.	TGTGCCAGCAGTGATAAGGACCTTGCGGGGGTAGCGCAGTACTTC	CASSDKDLAGVAQYF